This T cell receptor beta chain was identified in a study of early T cells in non-severe SARS-CoV-2 infection. Using its own MiXCR run on the 5' RACE reads, TCRdb lists one record per CDR3 protein. The sample has tens of thousands of distinct CDR3 sequences, 3.5% to 4% seen once. There are many counts of this clonotype. Germline trimming cut 6 bases from V and 4 bases from J; bases unmatched to any gene: 6. The CDR3 loop spans 14 amino acids. CDR1 and CDR2 from the germline V gene are MNHNY and SVGAGI (reference sequence). This TCR came from an adult who was a healthcare worker with PCR-confirmed SARS-CoV-2 infection or an uninfected control (not recorded which). The specimen sequenced was whole blood. The chain couples TRBV6-6 to TRBJ2-5, with 9 bases aligning to TRBD2. The CDR3 here is CASRRAGGGETQYF. The CDR3, as DNA: TGTGCCAGCAGAAGAGCGGGAGGAGGAGAGACCCAGTACTTC.